This T cell receptor beta chain was obtained from a study of regulatory T cells in long-lasting Graves disease. Through Arm-PCR of CDR3 regions and iRepertoire HTBI primers, TCR beta libraries were built. In TCRdb, the multiplex PCR reads were re-called with MiXCR into one record per CDR3 protein. The sample gives over 350,000 distinct CDR3 sequences, over 12% of which show up once; over 7.5% is in the top ten. Time point given: newly diagnosed GD, antithyroid drugs for less than 3 months. From PBMCs, RNA was extracted and then used to make the TCR library. Per American Thyroid Association guidelines, Graves' disease was diagnosed. V trimming: 5 bases; J trimming: 0 bases; junction bases outside the gene matches: 4. The CDR3 has 15 residues. The V gene's germline CDR1 is SGHDN and CDR2 FVKESK. These data also featured in a second study, about T cells in Graves' hyperthyroidism and ophthalmopathy. That paper states: Most thyroid-expanded clonotypes above 0.001 were also found in blood.

The specimen was peripheral blood mononuclear cells (PBMCs), collected at new diagnosis, from a patient treated with antithyroid drugs. The V call is TRBV14, the J call TRBJ1-3; 7 nucleotides line up with TRBD1. The receptor was derived from a woman aged 40 to 49 with Graves disease. CDR3 nucleotide sequence: TGTGCCAGCAGCGACAGGGACTACTCTGGAAACACCATATATTTT. As protein: CASSDRDYSGNTIYF.